This TCR beta chain was identified in a study of early T cells in non-severe SARS-CoV-2 infection. Study information: Chains were unpaired, as sequencing was done on bulk RNA from unsorted whole blood.

cDNA molecules, individually, were tagged with unique molecular identifiers. TCRdb ran MiXCR on the 5' RACE reads and lists one entry per CDR3 protein. The table lists around 70,000 distinct CDR3 sequences, 10% of them singletons, with 15% to 18% in the top ten. This clonotype was observed many times. Germline lookup yields CDR1 KGHDR and CDR2 SFDVKD. The CDR3 extends over 14 amino acids. V was pared by 6 bases and J by 7 bases, with 7 bases of the junction left unmatched. The chain couples TRBV24-1 to TRBJ2-1; 8 nucleotides line up with TRBD2. This TCR came from an adult who was a healthcare worker with PCR-confirmed SARS-CoV-2 infection or an uninfected control (not recorded which). The sequences come from whole blood, collected at baseline. CDR3 loop: CATSKSGSGNEQFF. The CDR3 DNA reads TGTGCCACCAGTAAGAGCGGGAGCGGAAATGAGCAGTTCTTC.